This TCR beta chain was retrieved from a study of cytomegalovirus exposure and HLA in healthy donors (dated by TCRdb to 2015 to 2018). Turning to the overall study: An earlier analysis of some 550 of the donors reported approximately 270 Gb of sequence data and 120 million or so unique TCR beta sequences from around 200 million T cells. About 280 gigabases of sequencing data and 91 million or so unique TCR sequences made up an early release that covered nearly 650 HLA-typed donors. Of the roughly 400 genotyped donors, approximately 80% were placed in the genetic ancestry cluster associated with self-reported Caucasian donors. The aim of the study was to test whether cataloging public T cell receptors could identify signatures of past pathogen exposure. The study used immunosequencing to profile the T cell repertoires of approximately 640 subjects and linked those repertoires to cytomegalovirus serostatus. In addition to the first cohort of hundreds of subjects, a separate validation cohort of over 90 different subjects was used. To predict cytomegalovirus infection status, the study combined high-throughput TCR immunosequencing, statistical association of individual TCRs with disease status, and machine learning. A later analysis re-analyzed previously published TCR beta repertoires from 650 to 800 donors and added high-resolution HLA genotyping to study TCR occurrence patterns. The later analysis used no new phenotypic data to find candidate immune exposures, relying instead on TCR beta sequences and their occurrence across donors. To decide whether each TCR beta V gene segment behaved as functional or pseudogenic, an earlier analysis of 587 of the donors relied on high-throughput TCR beta sequencing. Alongside the repertoire data, information on donor age, sex, ethnicity and CMV serostatus was compiled. In a later genetic analysis, genome-wide SNP genotypes for about three fifths of the 666 donors were used, and that subset was treated as a discovery cohort. Every discovery cohort repertoire had been produced on one sequencing platform. Class I and class II HLA loci were covered by the typing at four-digit resolution. The number of donors typed differed by locus, with about 629-640 for A, B, C, DRB1 and DQB1, roughly 520 for DQA1, 600 to 610 for DPA1, and some 440 for DPB1. Roughly 5 DR-DQ haplotypes were handled as single units for association and clustering because linkage in the cohort was strong. On average, around 230,000 unique TCR beta nucleotide sequences were sequenced per donor among 398 genotyped donors of the cohort, with about 17% of those sequences being non-productive.

Comment on this clone: The antigen this receptor binds is unknown. There are no base qualities to consult, and no much larger clone falls within one base.

The library was produced with the immunoSEQ multiplex PCR assay. The multiplex PCR relied on a mix of 60 forward primers for TCR Vbeta segments and 13 reverse primers for TCR Jbeta segments. A multiplex PCR assay on genomic DNA amplified the CDR3 region of rearranged TCR beta genes. The amplified TCR beta libraries were sequenced on the Illumina HiSeq System as 87-base-pair reads. In the authors' own workflow: Across the 666 repertoires, a later analysis counted some 80 million unique TCR beta chains, roughly 11 million of which were shared by at least two donors. A nearest-neighbor algorithm error-corrected the raw reads and collapsed the reads into unique sequences, merging closely related sequences to remove PCR and sequencing errors. V, D and J gene segments were assigned by aligning CDR3 sequences to IMGT reference sequences. For a sequence to be retained, at least a six-nucleotide match to both a V gene segment and a J gene segment was required. Rearrangements were classified as productive when the CDR3 lacked stop codons and remained in frame with V and J, and all other rearrangements were classified as non-productive. CDR3 was defined by IMGT convention, running from the second conserved V-encoded cysteine to the conserved J-encoded phenylalanine. In an earlier analysis of 587 of the donors, sequences lacking an unambiguous match to a single V gene segment were excluded. In an earlier analysis of 500 to 750 of the donors, V segments were called functional above 56.7% productive rearrangements and were called segregating when the between-donor standard deviation exceeded 5%. A statistical classification framework was built for diagnosing cytomegalovirus status from the catalog of TCR beta chain sequences. V and J gene assignment, in a later analysis, came from comparing TCR nucleotide sequences with IMGT/GENE-DB human TR gene sequences. Using the TCRdist pipeline, a later analysis assigned CDR3 sequences along with most-parsimonious VDJ recombination scenarios. In a later analysis, every TCR beta chain was defined by the combination of its CDR3 amino acid sequence and its V-gene family, and reads without a unique V-gene family were dropped. A later analysis removed 592 highly shared, low-generation-probability nucleotide sequences to deal with suspected cross-contamination and a sequencing artifact. In a later analysis, a clonal expansion index was calculated for each public chain from normalized within-repertoire ranks of inferred template counts. Generation probabilities in a later analysis came from a VDJ recombination model fitted to out-of-frame rearrangements, and those results were checked against IGoR. In a later analysis, TCR-TCR, TCR-HLA and TCR-CMV co-occurrence was scored with hypergeometric tests, and a repertoire-size bias correction was applied to TCR pairs. To estimate false discovery rates, a later analysis permuted the HLA or CMV assignments 20 times. In a later analysis, co-occurring TCRs were grouped with DBSCAN, and TCRdist sequence similarity was added when clustering was performed within HLA-allele-positive subsets. For co-occurrence clustering, repertoires with fewer than 30,000 or more than 120,000 public chains were excluded, along with about five repertoires with anomalous nucleotide sharing. The clones in this table, taken by TCRdb from immuneACCESS, are in-frame only. Not every clone is retained; where verified, under half of the shortfall comes from an unresolved V gene, and the cause of the rest is unknown. V and J calls and clone size are those listed in that table; D and trimming were worked out from the DNA. The sample table records 95,000 to 100,000 clones; roughly 80% of these occur just once. Roughly 7.7% of the sample comes from the top ten.

CDR1 and CDR2 were assigned from the germline V gene as SGHTA and FQGTGA. The CDR3 holds 14 amino acids from the cysteine to the phenylalanine. The only DNA kept is the CDR3, 42 bases in frame from the first base. The junction shows trimming of 5 bases on V and 0 bases on J, plus 9 bases between the germline ends. On the study overall, not on this receptor specifically: Over 15 rarely observed V segments, including chromosome 9 orphons, were excluded from the earlier analysis of several hundred of the donors because counts were too low. A further reported finding was that TCR beta sequences accurately predicted the HLA-A and HLA-B alleles for most subjects in the first cohort. A later analysis found that HLA-associated TCR beta chains were more clonally expanded and had lower generation probabilities than equally common non-associated chains. When HLA alleles, especially DR and DQ, strongly co-occurred, attributing TCR associations to individual alleles was difficult. HLA typing was unavailable for some donors at each locus, so association tests used only the typed subset. A cluster of highly shared sequence variants was judged likely to be a technical artifact of the sequencing pipeline. The cohort was sequenced for TCR beta chains only, and without alpha or paired-chain data the features that could be detected were limited. A later analysis found that most CMV-associated TCR beta chains appeared HLA-restricted, with HLA associations seemingly driven largely by CMV exposure. A later analysis associated 16,951 TCR beta sequences with specific HLA alleles at a false discovery rate of 0.05. In vitro tests confirmed that a few of the cytomegalovirus-associated TCR beta chains recognize cytomegalovirus antigens. An earlier analysis of some 560 of the donors showed that most TCR beta V segments appeared in productive rearrangements either about 90% or about 30% of the time, which broadly matched IMGT annotations. Across donors, most TCR sequences were observed very rarely, whereas some public TCRs were present in many individuals. A later genetic analysis reported fewer N-insertions in productive TCRs among donors in an Asian-associated ancestry cluster than the roughly 670-donor mean. V-gene and J-gene trimming of TCR beta chains was associated with a missense DCLRE1C variant in a later genetic analysis, and the association was replicated in an independent cohort. The 87-base-pair reads could not distinguish some IMGT-functional V segments, including TRBV6-2 and TRBV6-3, so those segments were excluded. In a later analysis, TCR association rates were found to vary across HLA loci, with the most associated TCRs seen for DRB1 alleles and the fewest for HLA-C alleles. Immune exposure information for the cohort was limited to CMV serostatus. According to the authors, the approach could potentially be generalized to other disease states and immunological phenotypes. Several of the top co-occurrence clusters appeared to be linked to parvovirus B19, influenza, CMV and Epstein-Barr virus, according to a later analysis. The presence/absence analyses assumed that sequencing depth was roughly uniform across donors, and that assumption may not be true. Linkage disequilibrium might explain the correlated functional status among segregating V segments, but an unknown experimental factor could not be excluded. A total of 150 or so TCR beta chains were listed by the study as associated with cytomegalovirus. Cytomegalovirus status was reported to be diagnosed by the classifier with high specificity and sensitivity in both the original and validation cohorts.

The cohort consisted of 600 to 700 healthy bone marrow donors. At the time of sampling, all cohort members were nominally healthy, though unrecorded immune exposures were likely present. The donor was CMV seronegative and was included in the group of a few hundred seronegative cohort members. A peripheral blood sample was collected from each donor, and TCR beta sequencing was performed on peripheral blood mononuclear cells. Genomic DNA was extracted from the blood cell samples with the Qiagen DNeasy Blood Extraction Kit. Rearrangement joined TRBV7-3 to TRBJ2-3, with an unclear D gene assignment. The sample consisted of PBMCs. The clonotype comes from a female donor in good health and CMV-seronegative. This receptor carries the CDR3 CASSPDFSTDTQYF. Here is the DNA: TGTGCCAGCAGCCCAGATTTTAGCACAGATACGCAGTATTTT.